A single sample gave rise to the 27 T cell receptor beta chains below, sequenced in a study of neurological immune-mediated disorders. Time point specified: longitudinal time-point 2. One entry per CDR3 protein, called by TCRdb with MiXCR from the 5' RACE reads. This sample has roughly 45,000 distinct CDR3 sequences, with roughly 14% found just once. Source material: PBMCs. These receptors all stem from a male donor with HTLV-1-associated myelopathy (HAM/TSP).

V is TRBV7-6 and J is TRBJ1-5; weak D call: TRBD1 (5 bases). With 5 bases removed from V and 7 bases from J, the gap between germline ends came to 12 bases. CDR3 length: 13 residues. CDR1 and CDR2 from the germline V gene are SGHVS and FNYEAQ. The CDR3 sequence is CASSPGAGQPQHF. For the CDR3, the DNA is TGTGCCAGCAGCCCTGGGGCAGGCCAGCCCCAGCATTTT.

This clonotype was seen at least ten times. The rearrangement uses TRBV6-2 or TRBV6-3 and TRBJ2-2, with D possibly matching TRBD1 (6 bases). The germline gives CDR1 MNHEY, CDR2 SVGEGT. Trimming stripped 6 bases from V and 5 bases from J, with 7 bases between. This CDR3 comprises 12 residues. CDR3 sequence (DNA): TGTGCCAGCAGAGGGACAACCGGGGAGCTGTTTTTT. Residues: CASRGTTGELFF.

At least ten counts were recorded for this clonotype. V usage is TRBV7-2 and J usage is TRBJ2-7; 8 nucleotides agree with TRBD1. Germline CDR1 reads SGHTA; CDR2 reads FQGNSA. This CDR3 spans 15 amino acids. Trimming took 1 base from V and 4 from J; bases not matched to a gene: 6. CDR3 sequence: CASSLGVTGGYEQYF. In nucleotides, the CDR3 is TGTGCCAGCAGCTTAGGGGTTACAGGGGGGTACGAGCAGTACTTC.

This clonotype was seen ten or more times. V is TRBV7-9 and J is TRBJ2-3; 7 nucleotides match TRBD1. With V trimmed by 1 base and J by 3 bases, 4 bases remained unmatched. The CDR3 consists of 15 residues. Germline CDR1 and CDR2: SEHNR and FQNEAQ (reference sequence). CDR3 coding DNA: TGTGCCAGCAGCTTAGATTCGACAGGGACAGATACGCAGTATTTT. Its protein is CASSLDSTGTDTQYF.

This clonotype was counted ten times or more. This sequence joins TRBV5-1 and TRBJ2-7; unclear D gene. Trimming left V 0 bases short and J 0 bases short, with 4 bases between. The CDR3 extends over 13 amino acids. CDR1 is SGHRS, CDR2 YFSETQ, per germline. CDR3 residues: CASSLVASYEQYF. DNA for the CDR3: TGCGCCAGCAGCTTGGTGGCCTCCTACGAGCAGTACTTC. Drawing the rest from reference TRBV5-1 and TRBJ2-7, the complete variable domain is KAGVTQTPRYLIKTRGQQVTLSCSPISGHRSVSWYQQTPGQGLQFLFEYFSETQRNKGNFPGRFSGRQFSNSRSEMNVSTLELGDSALYLCASSLVASYEQYFGPGTRLTVT.

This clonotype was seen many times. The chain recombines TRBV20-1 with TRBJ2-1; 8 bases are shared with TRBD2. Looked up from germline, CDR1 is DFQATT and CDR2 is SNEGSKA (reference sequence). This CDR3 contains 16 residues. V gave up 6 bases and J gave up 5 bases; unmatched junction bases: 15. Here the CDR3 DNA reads TGCAGTGCCCCTGGGACTAGTGGGGTTATGAACAATGAGCAGTTCTTC. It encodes CSAPGTSGVMNNEQFF.

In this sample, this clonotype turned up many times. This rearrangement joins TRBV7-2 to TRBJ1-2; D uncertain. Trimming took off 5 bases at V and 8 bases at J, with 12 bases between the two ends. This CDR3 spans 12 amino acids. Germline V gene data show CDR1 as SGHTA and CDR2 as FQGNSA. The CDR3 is CASSVGLGGYTF. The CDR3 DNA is TGTGCCAGCAGCGTCGGACTGGGCGGCTACACCTTC.

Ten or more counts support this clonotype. CDR3 DNA sequence: TGTGCCAGCAGCCGGGGACAGGCGGACGGGGAGCTGTTTTTT. It translates to CASSRGQADGELFF. The gene calls are TRBV7-9 and TRBJ2-2, with 8 bases that match TRBD1. The CDR3 has 14 residues. Germline loops: CDR1 SEHNR, CDR2 FQNEAQ (reference sequence). V trimming: 5 bases; J trimming: 7 bases; junction bases outside the gene matches: 6.

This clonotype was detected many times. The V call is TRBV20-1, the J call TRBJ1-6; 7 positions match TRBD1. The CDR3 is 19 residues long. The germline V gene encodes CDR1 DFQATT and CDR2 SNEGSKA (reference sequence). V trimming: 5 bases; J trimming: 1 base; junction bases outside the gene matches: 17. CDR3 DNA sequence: TGCAGTGCTCCAGAGACAGGGCTCGTTGCAAGTTCCTATAATTCACCCCTCCACTTT. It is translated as CSAPETGLVASSYNSPLHF.

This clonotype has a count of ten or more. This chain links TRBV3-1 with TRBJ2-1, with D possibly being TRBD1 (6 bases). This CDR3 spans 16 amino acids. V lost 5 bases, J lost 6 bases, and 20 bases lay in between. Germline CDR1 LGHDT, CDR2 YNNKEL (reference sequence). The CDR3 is CASSYRVGQSPNEQFF. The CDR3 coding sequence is TGTGCCAGCAGCTACAGGGTTGGACAAAGCCCCAATGAGCAGTTCTTC.

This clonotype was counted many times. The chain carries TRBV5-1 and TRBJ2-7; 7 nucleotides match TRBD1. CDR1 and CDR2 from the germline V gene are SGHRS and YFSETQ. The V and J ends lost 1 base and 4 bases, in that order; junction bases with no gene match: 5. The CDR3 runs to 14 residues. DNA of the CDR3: TGCGCCAGCAGCTTGTCGGGACAGATATACGAGCAGTACTTC. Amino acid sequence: CASSLSGQIYEQYF. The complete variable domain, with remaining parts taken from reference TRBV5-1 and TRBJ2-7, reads KAGVTQTPRYLIKTRGQQVTLSCSPISGHRSVSWYQQTPGQGLQFLFEYFSETQRNKGNFPGRFSGRQFSNSRSEMNVSTLELGDSALYLCASSLSGQIYEQYFGPGTRLTVT.

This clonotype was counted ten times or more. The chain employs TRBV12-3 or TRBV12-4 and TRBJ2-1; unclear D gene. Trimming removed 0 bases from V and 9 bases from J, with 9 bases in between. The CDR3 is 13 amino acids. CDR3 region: CASSLAGETEQFF. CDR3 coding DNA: TGTGCCAGCAGTTTAGCGGGTGAGACTGAGCAGTTCTTC.

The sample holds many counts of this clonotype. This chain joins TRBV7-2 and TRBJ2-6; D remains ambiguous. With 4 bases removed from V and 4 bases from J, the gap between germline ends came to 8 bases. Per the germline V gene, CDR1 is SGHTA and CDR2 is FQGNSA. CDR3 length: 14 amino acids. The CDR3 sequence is CASSSTQGANVLTF. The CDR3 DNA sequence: TGTGCCAGCAGCTCTACCCAAGGGGCCAACGTCCTGACTTTC. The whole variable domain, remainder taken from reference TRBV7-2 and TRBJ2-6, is GAGVSQSPSNKVTEKGKDVELRCDPISGHTALYWYRQSLGQGLEFLIYFQGNSAPDKSGLPSDRFSAERTGGSVSTLTIQRTQQEDSAVYLCASSSTQGANVLTFGAGSRLTVL.

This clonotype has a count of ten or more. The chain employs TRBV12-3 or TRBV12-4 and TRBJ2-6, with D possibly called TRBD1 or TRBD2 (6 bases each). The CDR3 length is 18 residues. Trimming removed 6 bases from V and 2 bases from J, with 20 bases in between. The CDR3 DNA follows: TGTGCCAGCAGCCGGAATACGGGGGCGGAGGCTGGGGCCAACGTCCTGACTTTC. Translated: CASSRNTGAEAGANVLTF.

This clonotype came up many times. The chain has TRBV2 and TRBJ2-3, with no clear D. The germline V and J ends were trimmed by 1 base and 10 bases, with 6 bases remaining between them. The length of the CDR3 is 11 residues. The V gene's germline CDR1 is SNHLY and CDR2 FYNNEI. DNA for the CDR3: TGTGCCAGCAGTGAAGGAGGACCGCAGTATTTT. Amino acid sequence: CASSEGGPQYF. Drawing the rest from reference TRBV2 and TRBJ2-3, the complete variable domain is EPEVTQTPSHQVTQMGQEVILRCVPISNHLYFYWYRQILGQKVEFLVSFYNNEISEKSEIFDDQFSVERPDGSNFTLKIRSTKLEDSAMYFCASSEGGPQYFGPGTRLTVL.

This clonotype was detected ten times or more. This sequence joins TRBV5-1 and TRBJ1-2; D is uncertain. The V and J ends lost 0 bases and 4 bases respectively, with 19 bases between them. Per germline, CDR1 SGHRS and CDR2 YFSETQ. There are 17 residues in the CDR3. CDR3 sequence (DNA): TGCGCCAGCAGCTTGGACGGGCGGTCCACGGAACCCTATGGCTACACCTTC. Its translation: CASSLDGRSTEPYGYTF.

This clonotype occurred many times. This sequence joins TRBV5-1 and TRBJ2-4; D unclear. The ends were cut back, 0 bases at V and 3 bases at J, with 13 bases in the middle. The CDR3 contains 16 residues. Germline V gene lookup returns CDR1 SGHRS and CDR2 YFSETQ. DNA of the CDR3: TGCGCCAGCAGCTTGGAGGGCCACAAAGACAAAAACATTCAGTACTTC. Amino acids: CASSLEGHKDKNIQYF.

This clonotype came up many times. The CDR3 bases are TGTGCCAGCAGCGGACAGGGACACAATCAGCCCCAGCATTTT. Translating it yields CASSGQGHNQPQHF. The rearrangement joins TRBV6-5 to TRBJ1-5; 8 nucleotides line up with TRBD1. The CDR3 runs to 14 residues. Per the germline V gene, CDR1 is MNHEY and CDR2 is SVGAGI. With V trimmed by 6 bases and J by 3 bases, 4 bases remained unmatched.

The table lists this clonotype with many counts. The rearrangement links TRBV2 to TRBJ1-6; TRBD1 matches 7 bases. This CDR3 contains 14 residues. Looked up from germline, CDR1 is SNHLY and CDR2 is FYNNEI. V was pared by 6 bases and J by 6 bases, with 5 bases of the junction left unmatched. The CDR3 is CASRPTGVNSPLHF. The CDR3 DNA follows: TGTGCCAGCAGACCAACAGGGGTTAATTCACCCCTCCACTTT.

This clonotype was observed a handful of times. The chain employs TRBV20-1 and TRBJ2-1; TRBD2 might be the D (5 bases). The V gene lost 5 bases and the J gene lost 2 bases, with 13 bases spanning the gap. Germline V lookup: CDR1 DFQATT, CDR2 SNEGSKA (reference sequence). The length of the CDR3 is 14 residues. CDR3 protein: CSAPIRGAYNEQFF. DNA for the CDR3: TGCAGTGCTCCAATCCGGGGAGCCTACAATGAGCAGTTCTTC.

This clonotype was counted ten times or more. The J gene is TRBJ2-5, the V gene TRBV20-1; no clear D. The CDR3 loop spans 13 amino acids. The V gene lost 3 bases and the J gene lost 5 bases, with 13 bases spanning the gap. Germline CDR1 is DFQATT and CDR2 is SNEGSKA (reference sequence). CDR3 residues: CSARYPLAETQYF. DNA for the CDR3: TGCAGTGCTAGGTACCCACTGGCTGAGACCCAGTACTTC.

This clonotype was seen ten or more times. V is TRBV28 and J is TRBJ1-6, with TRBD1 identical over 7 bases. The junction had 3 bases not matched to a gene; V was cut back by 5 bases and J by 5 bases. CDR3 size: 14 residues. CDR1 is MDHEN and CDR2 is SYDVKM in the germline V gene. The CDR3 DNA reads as TGTGCCAGCAGTCTTGGGACAGATAATTCACCCCTCCACTTT. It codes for CASSLGTDNSPLHF.

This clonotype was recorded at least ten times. CDR3 coding DNA: TGCAGCGCAAGAACAGGGGGCCCTAATTCACCCCTCCACTTT. Translation: CSARTGGPNSPLHF. The rearrangement joins TRBV29-1 to TRBJ1-6; 9 bases are shared with TRBD1. The CDR3 sequence is 14 residues long. Germline V gene data show CDR1 as SQVTM and CDR2 as ANQGSEA. The V segment lost 7 bases and the J segment 6 bases; nucleotides outside the gene matches: 7.

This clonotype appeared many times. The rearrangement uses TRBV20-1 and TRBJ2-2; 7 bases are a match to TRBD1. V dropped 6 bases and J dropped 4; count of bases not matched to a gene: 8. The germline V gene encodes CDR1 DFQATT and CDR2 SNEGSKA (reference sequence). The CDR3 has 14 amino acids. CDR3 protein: CSARQGRGTGELFF. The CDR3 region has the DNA TGCAGTGCCCGACAGGGTCGGGGCACCGGGGAGCTGTTTTTT.

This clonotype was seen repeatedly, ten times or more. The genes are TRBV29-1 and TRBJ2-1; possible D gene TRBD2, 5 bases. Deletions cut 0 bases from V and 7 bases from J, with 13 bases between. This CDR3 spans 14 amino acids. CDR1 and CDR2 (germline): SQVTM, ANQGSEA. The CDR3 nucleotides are TGCAGCGTTGAAGATCGACCGAGAGGGAATGAGCAGTTCTTC. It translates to CSVEDRPRGNEQFF.

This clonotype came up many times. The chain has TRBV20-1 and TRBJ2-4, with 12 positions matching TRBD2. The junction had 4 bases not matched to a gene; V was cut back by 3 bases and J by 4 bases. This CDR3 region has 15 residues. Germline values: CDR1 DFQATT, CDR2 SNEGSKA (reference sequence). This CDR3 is CSARASGGGKNIQYF. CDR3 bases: TGCAGTGCTAGGGCTAGCGGGGGGGGTAAAAACATTCAGTACTTC.

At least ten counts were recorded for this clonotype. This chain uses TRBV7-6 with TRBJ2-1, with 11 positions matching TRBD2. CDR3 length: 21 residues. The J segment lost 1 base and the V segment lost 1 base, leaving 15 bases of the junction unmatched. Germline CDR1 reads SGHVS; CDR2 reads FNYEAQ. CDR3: CASSLGGPSSGGGVSYNEQFF. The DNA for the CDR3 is TGTGCCAGCAGCTTAGGGGGGCCGAGTAGCGGGGGGGGCGTATCCTACAATGAGCAGTTCTTC.